The present TCR beta chain was sequenced within a study of control samples from healthy donors and cancer patients. The germline gives CDR1 GTSNPN, CDR2 SVGIG (reference sequence). The ends were cut back, 7 bases at V and 10 bases at J, with 17 bases in the middle. The CDR3 length is 13 residues. TCRdb's table, derived via immunoSEQ multiplex PCR, lists solely in-frame clones and lacks some. Among around 90,000 clones listed, around four fifths were seen once. The genes are TRBV30 and TRBJ1-6; maybe TRBD1 (6 bases). The sample was blood. This TCR came from a man aged 30-40 years in good health. The CDR3, as DNA: TGTGCCTTCAGTTGGGCAGGGGAATCACCCCTCCACTTT. It codes for CAFSWAGESPLHF.